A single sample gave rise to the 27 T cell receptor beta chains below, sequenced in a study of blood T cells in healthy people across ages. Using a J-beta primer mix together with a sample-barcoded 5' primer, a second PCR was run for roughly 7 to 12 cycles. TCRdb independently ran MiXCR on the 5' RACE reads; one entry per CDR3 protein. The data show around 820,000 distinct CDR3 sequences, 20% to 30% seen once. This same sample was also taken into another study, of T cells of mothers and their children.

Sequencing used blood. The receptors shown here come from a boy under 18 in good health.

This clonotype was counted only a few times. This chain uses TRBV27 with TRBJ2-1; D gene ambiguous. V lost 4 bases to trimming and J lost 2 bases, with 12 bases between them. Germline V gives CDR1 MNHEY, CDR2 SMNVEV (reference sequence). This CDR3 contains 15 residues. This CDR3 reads CASSSGGSPYNEQFF. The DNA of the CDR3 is TGTGCCAGCAGTTCGGGCGGATCACCCTACAATGAGCAGTTCTTC.

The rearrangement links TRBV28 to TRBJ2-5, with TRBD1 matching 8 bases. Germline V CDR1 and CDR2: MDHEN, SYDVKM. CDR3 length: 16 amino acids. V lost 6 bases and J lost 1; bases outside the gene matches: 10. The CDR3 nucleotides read TGTGCCAGCAGCCCTCTGACAGGGGAGTCCCAAGAGACCCAGTACTTC. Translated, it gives CASSPLTGESQETQYF.

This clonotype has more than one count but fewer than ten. For the CDR3, the DNA is TGTGCCAGCGGGATTGGCGTCCACGAGCAGTACTTC. Its translation is CASGIGVHEQYF. This sequence joins TRBV6-2 or TRBV6-3 and TRBJ2-7; D call uncertain. The CDR3 length is 12 residues. CDR1 and CDR2 (germline): MNHEY, SVGEGT. V lost 8 bases and J lost 5, with 13 bases in between.

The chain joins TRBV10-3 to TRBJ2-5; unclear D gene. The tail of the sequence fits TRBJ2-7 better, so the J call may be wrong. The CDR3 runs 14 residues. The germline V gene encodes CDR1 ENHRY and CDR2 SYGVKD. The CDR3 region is CAISEQVGSYEQYF. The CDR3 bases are TGTGCCATCAGTGAGCAGGTCGGCTCCTACGAGCAGTACTTC.

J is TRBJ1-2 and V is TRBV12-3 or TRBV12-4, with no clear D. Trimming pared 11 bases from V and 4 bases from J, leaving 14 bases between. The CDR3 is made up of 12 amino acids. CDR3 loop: CALLEFGYGYTF. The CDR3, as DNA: TGTGCCCTATTAGAATTCGGCTATGGCTACACCTTC.

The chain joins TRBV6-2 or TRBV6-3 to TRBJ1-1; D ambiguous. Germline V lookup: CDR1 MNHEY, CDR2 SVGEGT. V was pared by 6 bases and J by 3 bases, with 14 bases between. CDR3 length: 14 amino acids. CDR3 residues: CASSEPAIDTEAFF. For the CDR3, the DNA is TGTGCCAGCAGCGAACCTGCGATTGACACTGAAGCTTTCTTT.

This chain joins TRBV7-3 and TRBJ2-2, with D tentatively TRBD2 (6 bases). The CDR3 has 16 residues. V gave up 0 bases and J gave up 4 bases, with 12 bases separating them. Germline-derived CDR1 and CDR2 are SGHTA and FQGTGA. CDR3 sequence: CASSLTGGESTGELFF. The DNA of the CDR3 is TGTGCCAGCAGCTTAACGGGCGGGGAATCCACCGGGGAGCTGTTTTTT.

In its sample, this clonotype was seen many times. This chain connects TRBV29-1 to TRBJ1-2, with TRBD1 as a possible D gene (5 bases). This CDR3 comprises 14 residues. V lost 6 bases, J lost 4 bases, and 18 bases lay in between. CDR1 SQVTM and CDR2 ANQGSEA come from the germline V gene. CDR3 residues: CSVSLGGRGYGYTF. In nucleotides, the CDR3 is TGCAGCGTCTCCCTGGGGGGACGAGGCTATGGCTACACCTTC.

The CDR3 bases are TGTGCCAGCGCTTGGGGGGGAACAAACACCGGGGAGCTGTTTTTT. Its protein is CASAWGGTNTGELFF. The chain has TRBV28 and TRBJ2-2, with 7 nucleotides matching TRBD2. V shed 8 bases and J 2 bases; nucleotides not matched to a gene: 8. CDR1 is MDHEN and CDR2 is SYDVKM in the germline V gene. The CDR3 is 15 amino acids.

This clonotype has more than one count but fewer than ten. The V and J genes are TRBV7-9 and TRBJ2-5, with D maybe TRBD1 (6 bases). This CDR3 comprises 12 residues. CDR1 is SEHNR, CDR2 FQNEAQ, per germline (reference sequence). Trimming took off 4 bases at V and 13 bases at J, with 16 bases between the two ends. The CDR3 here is CASSYSGGSLYF. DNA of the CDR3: TGTGCCAGCAGCTACTCTGGGGGCTCCCTGTACTTC.

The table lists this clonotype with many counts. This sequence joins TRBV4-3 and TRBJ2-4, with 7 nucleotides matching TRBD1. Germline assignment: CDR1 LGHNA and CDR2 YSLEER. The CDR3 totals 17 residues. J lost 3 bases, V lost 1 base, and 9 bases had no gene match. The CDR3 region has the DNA TGCGCCAGCAGCCAAGCCTCGACAGGGTTTGACAAAAACATTCAGTACTTC. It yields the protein CASSQASTGFDKNIQYF.

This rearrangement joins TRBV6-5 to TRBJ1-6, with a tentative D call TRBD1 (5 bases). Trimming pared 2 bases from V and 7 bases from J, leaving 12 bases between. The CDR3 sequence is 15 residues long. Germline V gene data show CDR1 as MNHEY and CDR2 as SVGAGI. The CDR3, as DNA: TGTGCCAGCAGTTACCACGGGACCCACAATTCACCCCTCCACTTT. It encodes CASSYHGTHNSPLHF.

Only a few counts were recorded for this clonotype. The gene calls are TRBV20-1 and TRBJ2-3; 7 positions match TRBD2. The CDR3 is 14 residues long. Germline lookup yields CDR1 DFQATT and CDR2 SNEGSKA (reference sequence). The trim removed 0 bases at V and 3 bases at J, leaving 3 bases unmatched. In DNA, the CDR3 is TGCAGTGCTAGAGAGGCGGGAGTAACAGATACGCAGTATTTT. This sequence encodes CSAREAGVTDTQYF.

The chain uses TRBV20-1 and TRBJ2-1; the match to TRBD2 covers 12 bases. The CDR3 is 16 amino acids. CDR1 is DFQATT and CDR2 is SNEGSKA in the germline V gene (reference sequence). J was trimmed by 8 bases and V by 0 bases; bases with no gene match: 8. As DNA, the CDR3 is TGCAGTGCTAGAGATAGTCCGACTAGCGGGAGACATGAGCAGTTCTTC. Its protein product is CSARDSPTSGRHEQFF.

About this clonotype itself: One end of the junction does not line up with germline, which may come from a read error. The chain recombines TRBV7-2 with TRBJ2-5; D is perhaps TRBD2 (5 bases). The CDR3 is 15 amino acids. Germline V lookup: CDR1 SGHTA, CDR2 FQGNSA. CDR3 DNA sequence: TGTGCCAGCAGCCTATGGCCGGGGTACCAAGAGACCCGGTACTTC. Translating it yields CASSLWPGYQETRYF. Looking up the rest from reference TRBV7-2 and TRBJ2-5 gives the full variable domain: GAGVSQSPSNKVTEKGKDVELRCDPISGHTALYWYRQSLGQGLEFLIYFQGNSAPDKSGLPSDRFSAERTGGSVSTLTIQRTQQEDSAVYLCASSLWPGYQETRYFGPGTRLLVL.

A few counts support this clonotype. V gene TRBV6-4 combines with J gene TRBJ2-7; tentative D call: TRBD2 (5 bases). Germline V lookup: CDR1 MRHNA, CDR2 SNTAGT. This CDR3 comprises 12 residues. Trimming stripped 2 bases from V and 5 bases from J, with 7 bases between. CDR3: CASSDDGDEQYF. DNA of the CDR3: TGTGCCAGCAGTGACGACGGGGACGAGCAGTACTTC.

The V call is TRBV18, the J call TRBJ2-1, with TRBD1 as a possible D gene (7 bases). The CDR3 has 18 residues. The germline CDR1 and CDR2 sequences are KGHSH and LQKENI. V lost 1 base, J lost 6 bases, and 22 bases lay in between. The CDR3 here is CASSPRGGGKSLGNEQFF. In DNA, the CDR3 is TGTGCCAGCTCACCACGAGGAGGGGGCAAGTCCCTTGGCAATGAGCAGTTCTTC.

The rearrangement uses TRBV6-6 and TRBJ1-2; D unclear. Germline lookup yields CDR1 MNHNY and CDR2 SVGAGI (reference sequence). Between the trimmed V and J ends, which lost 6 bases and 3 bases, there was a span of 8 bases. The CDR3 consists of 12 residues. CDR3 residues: CASSESYYGYTF. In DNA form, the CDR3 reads TGTGCCAGCAGCGAGTCTTACTATGGCTACACCTTC.

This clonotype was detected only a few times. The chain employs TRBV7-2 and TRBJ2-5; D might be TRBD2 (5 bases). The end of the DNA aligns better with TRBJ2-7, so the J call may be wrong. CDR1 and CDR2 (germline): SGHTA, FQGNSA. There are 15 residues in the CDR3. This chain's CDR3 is CASSSRSGVEYEQYF. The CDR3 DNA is TGTGCCAGCAGCTCACGGTCCGGGGTAGAATACGAGCAGTACTTC.

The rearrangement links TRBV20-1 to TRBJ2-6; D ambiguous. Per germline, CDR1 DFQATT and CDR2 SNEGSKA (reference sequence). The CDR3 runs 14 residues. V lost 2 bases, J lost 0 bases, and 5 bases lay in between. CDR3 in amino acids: CSARLSSGANVLTF. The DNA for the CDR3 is TGCAGTGCTAGATTGAGCTCTGGGGCCAACGTCCTGACTTTC.

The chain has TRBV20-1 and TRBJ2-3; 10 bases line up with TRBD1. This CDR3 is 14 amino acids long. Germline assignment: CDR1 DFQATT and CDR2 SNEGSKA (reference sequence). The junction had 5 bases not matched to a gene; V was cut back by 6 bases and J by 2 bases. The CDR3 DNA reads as TGCAGTGCCCCCGGGACAGGGGCCACAGATACGCAGTATTTT. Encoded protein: CSAPGTGATDTQYF.

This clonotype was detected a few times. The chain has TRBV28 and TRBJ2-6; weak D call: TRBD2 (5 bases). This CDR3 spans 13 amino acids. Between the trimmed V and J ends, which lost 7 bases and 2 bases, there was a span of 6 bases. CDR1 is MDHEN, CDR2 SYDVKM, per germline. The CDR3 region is CASTRAGANVLTF. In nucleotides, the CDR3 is TGTGCCAGCACGAGGGCTGGGGCCAACGTCCTGACTTTC.

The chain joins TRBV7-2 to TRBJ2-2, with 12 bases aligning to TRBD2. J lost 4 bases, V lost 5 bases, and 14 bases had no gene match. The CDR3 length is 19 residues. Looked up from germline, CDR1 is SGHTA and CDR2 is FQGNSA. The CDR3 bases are TGTGCCAGCAGCCCCCGGAGGACACTAGCGGGAGGTTTCACCGGGGAGCTGTTTTTT. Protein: CASSPRRTLAGGFTGELFF.

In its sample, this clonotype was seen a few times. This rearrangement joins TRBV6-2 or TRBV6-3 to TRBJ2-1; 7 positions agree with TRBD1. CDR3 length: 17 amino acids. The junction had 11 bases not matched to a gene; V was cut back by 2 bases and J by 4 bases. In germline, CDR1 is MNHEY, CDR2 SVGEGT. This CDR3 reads CASSYRERTGIYNEQFF. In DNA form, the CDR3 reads TGTGCCAGCAGTTACCGGGAAAGGACAGGAATTTACAATGAGCAGTTCTTC.

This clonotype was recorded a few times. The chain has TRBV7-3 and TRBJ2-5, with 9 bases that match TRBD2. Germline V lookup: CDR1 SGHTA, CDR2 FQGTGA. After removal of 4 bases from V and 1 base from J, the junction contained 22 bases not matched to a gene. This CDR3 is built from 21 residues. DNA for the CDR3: TGTGCCAGCAGCTCAGGGTCCAACCCTACCGGACTAGCGCTGATCCAAGAGACCCAGTACTTC. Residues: CASSSGSNPTGLALIQETQYF.

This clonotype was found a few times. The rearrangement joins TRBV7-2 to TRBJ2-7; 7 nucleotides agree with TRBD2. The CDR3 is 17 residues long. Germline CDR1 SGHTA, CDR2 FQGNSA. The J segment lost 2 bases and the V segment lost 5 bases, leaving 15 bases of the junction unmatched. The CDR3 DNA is TGTGCCAGCAGCCCGTCGGGTGTCGGCGGGGGTACCTACGAGCAGTACTTC. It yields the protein CASSPSGVGGGTYEQYF.

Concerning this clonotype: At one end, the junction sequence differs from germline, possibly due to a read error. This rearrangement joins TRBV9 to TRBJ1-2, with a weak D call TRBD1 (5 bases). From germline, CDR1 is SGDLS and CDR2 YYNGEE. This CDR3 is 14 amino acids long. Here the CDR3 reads CASSVGRDLGRYAF. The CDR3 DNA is TGTGCCAGCAGCGTAGGAAGGGACCTAGGACGCTACGCCTTC.